Listed below are T cell receptor beta chains from one sample, sequenced in a study of shared clonotypes between healthy human individuals. Profiling relied on immunoSEQ multiplex PCR, and the TCRdb table lists in-frame clones only, not all of them. The sample holds 2 million to 2.5 million clones, 95% seen once. Sequencing used naive CD4+ T cells sorted from blood. The receptors were sampled from a man between 18 and 29 years old in good health. Each CDR3 is given with its conserved first and last residue. A D gene is named only where the DNA matches it firmly. Where a row states a size, it is once, few, many or the class of an expanded clone; other rows omit it.

J gene | V gene | clone size | D gene | CDR3 DNA | CDR3 protein
TRBJ2-1 | TRBV10-3 | NA | TRBD1 | TGTGCCATCACCCTGGACAGGGGGATTTACAATGAGCAGTTCTTC | CAITLDRGIYNEQFF
TRBJ2-7 | TRBV6-1 | NA | TRBD1 | TGTGCCAGCAGTGAAGGACCAGGGGGCGAGCAGTACTTC | CASSEGPGGEQYF
TRBJ1-2 | TRBV19 | NA | NA | TGTGCCAGTAGTATAAGGACTTATGGCTACACCTTC | CASSIRTYGYTF
TRBJ2-5 | TRBV11-2 | once | TRBD2 | TGTGCCAGCAGATCACTTAGCGGGAGCCACCAAGAGACCCAGTACTTC | CASRSLSGSHQETQYF
TRBJ2-3 | TRBV5-1 | NA | NA | TGCGCCAGCAGCTTGGGGCCGGGGGGCGGATCAGATACGCAGTATTTT | CASSLGPGGGSDTQYF
TRBJ1-3 | TRBV6-1 | NA | NA | TGTGCCAGCAGCAACTACCTCTCTGGAAACACCATATATTTT | CASSNYLSGNTIYF
TRBJ2-7 | TRBV10-1 | NA | TRBD2 | TGCGCCAGCCTAGGGCCTAGCGGGGGCCTTTCCGAGCAGTACTTC | CASLGPSGGLSEQYF
TRBJ2-7 | TRBV30 | NA | NA | TGTGCCTGGAGTAGCGGCCCCCACGAGCAGTACTTC | CAWSSGPHEQYF
TRBJ1-6 | TRBV6-1 | once | TRBD1 | TGTGCCAGCAGGGGACAGAATAATTCACCCCTCCACTTT | CASRGQNNSPLHF
TRBJ2-3 | TRBV6-6 | NA | TRBD2 | TGTGCCAGCAGTTCTTATAGCGGGGCCACAGATACGCAGTATTTT | CASSSYSGATDTQYF
TRBJ2-7 | TRBV5-1 | NA | NA | TGCGCCAGCAGCTCAAATAGCGCCTCCTACGAGCAGTACTTC | CASSSNSASYEQYF
TRBJ2-5 | TRBV10-3 | NA | NA | TGTGCCGTCAGGCTAGGGGGTCAAGAGACCCAGTACTTC | CAVRLGGQETQYF
TRBJ2-7 | TRBV13 | NA | NA | TGTGCCAGCAGCTTAGTTATGGAGCTCGGCGACGAGCAGTACTTC | CASSLVMELGDEQYF
TRBJ2-3 | TRBV5-1 | once | NA | TGCGCCAGCAGCTTTGATCCCAGGACGGCAACTAGCACAGATACGCAGTATTTT | CASSFDPRTATSTDTQYF
TRBJ2-4 | TRBV9 | NA | TRBD1 | TGTGCCAGCAGCGTAGGACCGGGACAGGGAGGTTACATTCAGTACTTC | CASSVGPGQGGYIQYF
TRBJ1-1 | TRBV18 | NA | NA | TGTGCCAGCTCACCAGTCATGAATACCCCTTGGTACACTGAAGCTTTCTTT | CASSPVMNTPWYTEAFF
TRBJ2-5 | TRBV30 | NA | NA | TGTGCCTGGAGGAGGCTACTCCAAGAGACCCAGTACTTC | CAWRRLLQETQYF
TRBJ2-7 | TRBV6-1 | NA | TRBD1 | TGTGCCAGCAGTGATCCCCGACAGGGGGCCTTAGGTACCTACGAGCAGTACTTC | CASSDPRQGALGTYEQYF
TRBJ2-7 | TRBV19 | NA | NA | TGTGCCAGTAGTATTCCCGGGACATACTACGAGCAGTACTTC | CASSIPGTYYEQYF
TRBJ2-1 | TRBV5-8 | NA | TRBD2 | TGTGCCAGCAGCCTGGGACTAGCGGGAGGGGAGGAGCAGTTCTTC | CASSLGLAGGEEQFF
TRBJ2-5 | TRBV20-1 | NA | NA | TGCAGTGCAAGTCAAGAGACCCAGTACTTC | CSASQETQYF
TRBJ2-1 | TRBV9 | NA | NA | TGTGCCAGCAGCGGTGGGACTGGGGATTACAATGAGCAGTTCTTC | CASSGGTGDYNEQFF
TRBJ1-3 | TRBV6-5 | once | NA | TGTGCCAGCAGGAGAAAAGGGCCCTCTGGAAACACCATATATTTT | CASRRKGPSGNTIYF
TRBJ2-5 | TRBV5-1 | NA | NA | TGCGCCAGCAGCCGTGGAGGGACCCAAGAGACCCAGTACTTC | CASSRGGTQETQYF
TRBJ2-2 | TRBV7-2 | NA | TRBD2 | TGTGCCAGCAGTTGGGGGGGAACCGGGGAGCTGTTTTTT | CASSWGGTGELFF
TRBJ2-5 | TRBV5-1 | NA | TRBD1 | TGCGCCAGCAGCTCTTATGCCGGGACAGCCCAAGAGACCCAGTACTTC | CASSSYAGTAQETQYF
TRBJ2-3 | TRBV19 | NA | TRBD2 | TGTGCCAGTAGTCTCCGACTAGCGGGGGGGATAGATACGCAGTATTTT | CASSLRLAGGIDTQYF
TRBJ2-5 | TRBV5-1 | NA | TRBD1 | TGCGCCAGCAGCTCAGGGGGCTGGGAGACCCAGTACTTC | CASSSGGWETQYF
TRBJ2-2 | TRBV25-1 | once | NA | TGTGCCAGCAGGGTAGGGGGGCGGAACACCGGGGAGCTGTTTTTT | CASRVGGRNTGELFF
TRBJ1-1 | TRBV7-9 | few | NA | TGTGCCAGCACGGGGAGCGGGAACACTGAAGCTTTCTTT | CASTGSGNTEAFF
TRBJ2-7 | TRBV7-9 | NA | NA | TGTGCCAGCAGCTTAGACAGTCATTTTAAGTTC | CASSLDSHFKF
TRBJ2-2 | TRBV2 | NA | TRBD2 | TGTGCCAGCAGTGAGTCGCCTAGCGGAACCGGGGAGCTGTTTTTT | CASSESPSGTGELFF
TRBJ2-6 | TRBV10-1 | NA | NA | TGCGCCAGCATTGACTCTGGGGCCAACGTCCTGACTTTC | CASIDSGANVLTF
TRBJ2-2 | TRBV20-1 | NA | NA | TGCAGTGCTAGAGGTGCCGGGGAGCTGTTTTTT | CSARGAGELFF
TRBJ2-7 | TRBV4-1 | NA | NA | TGCGCCAGCAGCCGAGCTCGTTCCTACGAGCAGTACTTC | CASSRARSYEQYF
TRBJ2-5 | TRBV7-2 | NA | NA | TGTGCCAGCAGCTTAGACGGAGGAGGAGCGTACCAAGAGACCCAGTACTTC | CASSLDGGGAYQETQYF
TRBJ2-7 | TRBV2 | NA | NA | TGTGCCAGCACTGGGGACTTTCCCTACGAGCAGTACTTC | CASTGDFPYEQYF
TRBJ1-5 | TRBV19 | once | TRBD1 | TGTGCCAGTAGTGCCGGACAGGGTAATCAGCCCCAGCATTTT | CASSAGQGNQPQHF
TRBJ2-1 | TRBV5-4 | NA | NA | TGTGCCAGCAGCTTGAATGCAGCCCACTCCTACAATGAGCAGTTCTTC | CASSLNAAHSYNEQFF
TRBJ1-2 | TRBV6-5 | NA | TRBD1 | TGTGCCAGCAGCCCGACAGGGAACTATGGCTACACCTTC | CASSPTGNYGYTF
TRBJ1-5 | TRBV11-3 | NA | TRBD1 | TGTGCCATGGGAGGGGACAGGGCCCATCAGCCCCAGCATTTT | CAMGGDRAHQPQHF
TRBJ2-5 | TRBV29-1 | NA | NA | TGCAGCGCCGTCGCAGGGTCAGAGACCCAGTACTTC | CSAVAGSETQYF
TRBJ1-1 | TRBV7-9 | NA | NA | TGTGCCAGCAGCTTAGGGCACGGGAGTGGGACTGAAGCTTTCTTT | CASSLGHGSGTEAFF
TRBJ2-1 | TRBV7-2 | NA | TRBD2 | TGTGCCAGCAGCTTTCTCGGGACTAGCGGGAAGAGAAATGAGCAGTTCTTC | CASSFLGTSGKRNEQFF
TRBJ1-2 | TRBV6-5 | NA | NA | TGTGCCAGCACCCCCGGACGTAGGACGGGCGGCTACACCTTC | CASTPGRRTGGYTF